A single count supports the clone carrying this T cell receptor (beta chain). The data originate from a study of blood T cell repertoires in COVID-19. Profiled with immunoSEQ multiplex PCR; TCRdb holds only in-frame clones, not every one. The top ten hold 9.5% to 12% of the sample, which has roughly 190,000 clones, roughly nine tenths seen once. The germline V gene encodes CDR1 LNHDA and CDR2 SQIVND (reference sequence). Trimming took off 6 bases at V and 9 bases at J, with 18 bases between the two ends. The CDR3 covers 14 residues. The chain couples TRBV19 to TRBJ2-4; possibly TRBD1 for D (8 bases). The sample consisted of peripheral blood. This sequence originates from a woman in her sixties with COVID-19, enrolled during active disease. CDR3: CASRMDRAGAIQYF. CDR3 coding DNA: TGTGCCAGTAGAATGGACAGGGCGGGGGCCATTCAGTACTTC.